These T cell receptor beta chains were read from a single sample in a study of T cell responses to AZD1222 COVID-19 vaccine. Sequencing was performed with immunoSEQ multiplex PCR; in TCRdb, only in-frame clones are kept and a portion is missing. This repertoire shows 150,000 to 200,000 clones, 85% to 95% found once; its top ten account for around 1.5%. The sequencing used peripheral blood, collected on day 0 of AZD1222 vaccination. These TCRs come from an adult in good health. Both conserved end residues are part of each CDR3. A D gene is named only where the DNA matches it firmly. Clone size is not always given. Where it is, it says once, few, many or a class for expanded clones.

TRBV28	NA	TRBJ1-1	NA	TGTGCCAGCAGTGCCCCCACTCGGGGTGGGACTGAAGCTTTCTTT	CASSAPTRGGTEAFF
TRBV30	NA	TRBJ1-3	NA	TGTGCCTGGAGCGCAGGGTCAGGAAACACCATATATTTT	CAWSAGSGNTIYF
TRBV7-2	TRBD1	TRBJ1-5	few	TGTGCCAGCAGCTTAGTAGCAGGGGGCGGACAGCCCCAGCATTTT	CASSLVAGGGQPQHF
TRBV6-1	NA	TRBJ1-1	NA	TGTGCCAGCAGTGAAGCGCGGGGTATGACCGAAGCTTTCTTT	CASSEARGMTEAFF
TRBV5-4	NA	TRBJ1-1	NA	TGTGCCAGCAGCCCTGACAGCCCAAACACTGAAGCTTTCTTT	CASSPDSPNTEAFF
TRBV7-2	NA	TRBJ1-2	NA	TGTGCCAGCAGCCTTTCGGCCTCGGAGTATGGCTACACCTTC	CASSLSASEYGYTF
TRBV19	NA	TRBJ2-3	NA	TGTGCCAGTAGTATCGTGGGACAAGATACGCAGTATTTT	CASSIVGQDTQYF
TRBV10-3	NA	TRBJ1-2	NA	TGTGCCATCAGTGAGTCCCCCAGCTATGGCTACACCTTC	CAISESPSYGYTF
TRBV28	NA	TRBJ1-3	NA	TGTGCCAGCAGCCCTGGGAACTCTGGAAACACCATATATTTT	CASSPGNSGNTIYF
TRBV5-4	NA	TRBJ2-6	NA	TGTGCCAGCAGCTTGTTTGCGGTAGGAGGGGCCAACGTCCTGACTTTC	CASSLFAVGGANVLTF
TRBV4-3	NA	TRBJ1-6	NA	TGCGCCAGCAGCGCGGGGGTTAATTCACCCCTCCACTTT	CASSAGVNSPLHF
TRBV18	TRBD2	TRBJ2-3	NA	TGTGCCAGCTCACCAGGGGGGGCAGATACGCAGTATTTT	CASSPGGADTQYF
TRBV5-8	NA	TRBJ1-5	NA	TGTGCCAGCAGCTTCGAGGGGCTTCAGCCCCAGCATTTT	CASSFEGLQPQHF
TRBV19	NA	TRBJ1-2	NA	TGTGCCAGTTGGGACAACCGATATGGCTACACCTTC	CASWDNRYGYTF
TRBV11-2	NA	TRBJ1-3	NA	TGTGCCAGCAGCTTAGTTTCTGGCCCGAGCTCTGGAAACACCATATATTTT	CASSLVSGPSSGNTIYF
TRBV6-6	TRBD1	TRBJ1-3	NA	TGTGCCAGCAGGGGAGGCCGGGACAGTGGAAACACCATATATTTT	CASRGGRDSGNTIYF
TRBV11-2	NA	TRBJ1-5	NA	TGTGCCAGCAGCACCCCTTCCCAGGGCTGGAGCAATCAGCCCCAGCATTTT	CASSTPSQGWSNQPQHF
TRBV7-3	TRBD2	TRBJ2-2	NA	TGTGCCAGCAGCTTTGGACTAGCGGGAGGGCCGGAGGAGCTGTTTTTT	CASSFGLAGGPEELFF
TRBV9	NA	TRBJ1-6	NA	TGTGCCAGCAGCTCGACAACCTATAATTCACCCCTCCACTTT	CASSSTTYNSPLHF
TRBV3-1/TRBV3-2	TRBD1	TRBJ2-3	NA	TGTGCCAGCAGCCAAGTAGGGGACAGCCGAGATACGCAGTATTTT	CASSQVGDSRDTQYF
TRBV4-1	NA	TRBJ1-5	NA	TGCGCCAGCAGCAGCCAATGGGGAATGAATCAGCCCCAGCATTTT	CASSSQWGMNQPQHF
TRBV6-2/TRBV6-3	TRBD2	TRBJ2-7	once	TGTGCCAGCAGTTATGGCGGGAGAGGTTACGAGCAGTACTTC	CASSYGGRGYEQYF
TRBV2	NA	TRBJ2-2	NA	TGTGCCAGCGAAGCCCAGGGAGGTTTGACCGGGGAGCTGTTTTTT	CASEAQGGLTGELFF
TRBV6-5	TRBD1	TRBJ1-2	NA	TGTGCCAGCACCTCACAGGGGGGACGCGGCTACACCTTC	CASTSQGGRGYTF
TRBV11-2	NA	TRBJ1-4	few	TGTGCCAGCAGCTTGTCCTTCGGGGGTCGGAGTGAAAAACTGTTTTTT	CASSLSFGGRSEKLFF
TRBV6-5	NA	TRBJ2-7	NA	TGTGCCTCCGAAAATCAGGGGTCTACCTACGAGCAGTACTTC	CASENQGSTYEQYF
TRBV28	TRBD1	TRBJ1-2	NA	TGTGCCAGCAGAGAGCAGGGGGCTCGGTATGGCTACACCTTC	CASREQGARYGYTF
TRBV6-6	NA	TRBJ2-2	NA	TGTGCCAGCAGTTACGGGTCGTCGAACACCGGGGAGCTGTTTTTT	CASSYGSSNTGELFF
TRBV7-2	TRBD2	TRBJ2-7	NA	TGTGCCAGCAGCCTGGGACTAGCGAGAACCTACGAGCAGTACTTC	CASSLGLARTYEQYF
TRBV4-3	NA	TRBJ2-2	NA	TGCGCCAGCAGCCTCTCAGGAGGAGTTAGGGGCGGGGAGCTGTTTTTT	CASSLSGGVRGGELFF
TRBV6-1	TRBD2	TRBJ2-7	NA	TGTGCCAGCAGTGAACTAGCGGGGGCCTACGAGCAGTACTTC	CASSELAGAYEQYF
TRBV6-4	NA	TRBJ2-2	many	TGTGCCAGCAGTCCGACAGTTACCGGGGAGCTGTTTTTT	CASSPTVTGELFF
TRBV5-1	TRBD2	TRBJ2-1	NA	TGCGCCAGCAGCTTGGGACTAGCGGGAGAAAGCTCCTACAATGAGCAGTTCTTC	CASSLGLAGESSYNEQFF
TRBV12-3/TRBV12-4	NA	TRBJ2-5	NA	TGTGCCAGCAGACTAAGGGGACAAGAGACCCAGTACTTC	CASRLRGQETQYF
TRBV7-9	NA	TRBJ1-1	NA	TGTGCCAGCAGCTCATGGACGGGGCTCGAGGAAGCTTTCTTT	CASSSWTGLEEAFF
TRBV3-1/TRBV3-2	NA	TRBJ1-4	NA	TGTGCCAGCAGCCAAGGGTGGACAGAAAATGAAAAACTGTTTTTT	CASSQGWTENEKLFF
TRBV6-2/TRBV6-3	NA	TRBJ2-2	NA	TGTGCCAGCAGTTACGGGCCAGGGTCATACACCGGGGAGCTGTTTTTT	CASSYGPGSYTGELFF
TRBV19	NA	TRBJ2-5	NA	TGTGCCAGTAGTATTGGGGGGCCGCTGAGGGCCCAGTACTTC	CASSIGGPLRAQYF
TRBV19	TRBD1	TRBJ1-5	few	TGTGCCAGTAGTCCGGACAGGAGGATCAATCAGCCCCAGCATTTT	CASSPDRRINQPQHF
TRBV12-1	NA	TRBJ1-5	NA	TGTGCCAGCAGCTCTGCCCCCGGGGGCCGTTATAGCAATCAGCCCCAGCATTTT	CASSSAPGGRYSNQPQHF
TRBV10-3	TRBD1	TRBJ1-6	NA	TGTGCCATCAGTGAAGCAGGGGGCCCCTTGCCCCTCCACTTT	CAISEAGGPLPLHF
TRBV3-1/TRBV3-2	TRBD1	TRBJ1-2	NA	TGTGCCAGCAGCCGCTGGACAGGGACCTATGGCTACACCTTC	CASSRWTGTYGYTF
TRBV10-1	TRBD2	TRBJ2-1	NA	TGCGCCAGCAGTGAGCTGGGACTACCGAGGCCCCACCCCTTTAATGAGCAGTTCTTC	CASSELGLPRPHPFNEQFF
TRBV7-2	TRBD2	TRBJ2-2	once	TGTGCCAGCAGCCCCAGGGGACTAGCGGGAGTTATCGGGGAGCTGTTTTTT	CASSPRGLAGVIGELFF
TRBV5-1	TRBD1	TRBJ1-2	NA	TGCGCCAGCAGCTTGGCCTTGGGACAGCGTCCCTATGGCTACACCTTC	CASSLALGQRPYGYTF
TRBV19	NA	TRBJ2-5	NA	TGTGCCAGTAGTATGTCCCGCCAAGAGACCCAGTACTTC	CASSMSRQETQYF
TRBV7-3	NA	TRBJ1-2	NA	TGTGCCAGCAGCTTGGGGTTGGGCTCTGGCTACACCTTC	CASSLGLGSGYTF
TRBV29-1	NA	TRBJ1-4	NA	TGCAGCGTCCAACCGAGGGGGGAAAAACTGTTTTTT	CSVQPRGEKLFF
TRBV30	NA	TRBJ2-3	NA	TGTGCCTGGACCTGGGGCACAGATACGCAGTATTTT	CAWTWGTDTQYF
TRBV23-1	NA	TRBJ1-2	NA	TGCGCCAGCAGCCCACGGTATGGCTACACCTTC	CASSPRYGYTF
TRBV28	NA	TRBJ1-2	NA	TGTGCCAGCACCTGGGGCGGGCAGGGGATTAACTATGGCTACACCTTC	CASTWGGQGINYGYTF
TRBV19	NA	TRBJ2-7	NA	TGTGCCAGTAGTTCCGTGGGGCCAAGGAGCTCCTACGAGCAGTACTTC	CASSSVGPRSSYEQYF
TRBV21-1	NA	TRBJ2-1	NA	TGTGCCAGCCACCGGTCGTTCTTC	CASHRSFF
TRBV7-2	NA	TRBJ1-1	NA	TGTGCCAGCAGCTTAGCAGGGGGGGCGATGAACACTGAAGCTTTCTTT	CASSLAGGAMNTEAFF
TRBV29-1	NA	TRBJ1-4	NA	TGCAGCGTTCGCCGAGATGAAAAACTGTTTTTT	CSVRRDEKLFF
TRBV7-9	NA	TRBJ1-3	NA	TGTGCCAGCAGCCTACATGGAAACACCATATATTTT	CASSLHGNTIYF
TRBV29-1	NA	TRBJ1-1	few	TGCAGCGTTACAAGGGAAGGGGGCACTGAAGCTTTCTTT	CSVTREGGTEAFF